This TCR beta chain comes out of a study of blood T cell repertoires in COVID-19. Overall study: The United States, Italy and Spain supplied acute and convalescent COVID-19 samples. From T cells, B-cell-depleted T cells, or PBMCs came the material, which was cDNA or gDNA.

Methods used by the authors: Researchers report that nucleated cell counts were estimated from reference gene primer amplification. The repertoire was sequenced with immunoSEQ multiplex PCR; TCRdb's copy has only in-frame clones and lacks some. The V and J calls and clone size are taken from that table; D and trimming were inferred from the DNA. The sample gives about 110,000 clones, over 60% of which show up once; more than 3.5% is in the top ten. The CDR3 is 13 residues long. Between the trimmed V and J ends, which lost 5 bases and 10 bases, there was a span of 12 bases. The receptor was derived from a woman older than 75 with acute or convalescent COVID-19. The sequencing input was peripheral blood. The chain carries TRBV12-3 or TRBV12-4 and TRBJ1-6; no clear D. CDR3 loop: CASSQEGQSPLHF. The CDR3 nucleotides read TGTGCCAGCAGTCAGGAGGGCCAGTCACCCCTCCACTTT.